The 5 T cell receptor beta chains reported below all come from one sample, sequenced in a study of blood T cell repertoires in COVID-19. The assay was immunoSEQ multiplex PCR, and TCRdb's table has in-frame clones only and misses some. The repertoire has some 150,000 clones, roughly 84% of them found once; the top ten carry 35% to 40%. The sequenced sample was peripheral blood. The origin of the receptors is a human donor in a cohort sampled during active COVID-19.

J is TRBJ2-1 and V is TRBV27, with D possibly matching TRBD2 (7 bases). CDR1 and CDR2 from the germline V gene are MNHEY and SMNVEV (reference sequence). CDR3 size: 14 residues. V was shortened by 8 bases and J by 2 bases, with 13 bases between the two germline ends. CDR3 DNA: TGTGCCAGCGGGGAGGGGGGGACCTACAATGAGCAGTTCTTC. Residues: CASGEGGTYNEQFF.

The V call is TRBV28, the J call TRBJ2-7; a possible D gene is TRBD2 (7 bases). The V gene lost 6 bases and the J gene lost 6 bases, with 18 bases spanning the gap. Per germline, CDR1 MDHEN and CDR2 SYDVKM. The CDR3 extends over 14 amino acids. CDR3 region: CASRVGGAKGEQYF. Here the CDR3 DNA reads TGTGCCAGCAGGGTTGGGGGGGCGAAGGGCGAGCAGTACTTC.

The genes are TRBV5-4 and TRBJ2-2; D call uncertain. CDR1 is SGHNT, CDR2 YYREEE, per germline (reference sequence). V lost 0 bases and J 2 bases, leaving 8 bases between the germline ends. The CDR3 is 15 residues long. The chain's CDR3 is CASSLESRNTGELFF. The CDR3 DNA reads TGTGCCAGCAGCTTGGAATCCAGAAACACCGGGGAGCTGTTTTTT.

The chain joins TRBV13 to TRBJ2-5, with TRBD1 matching 7 bases. V shed 5 bases, J shed 2 bases, and the junction held 5 bases outside the gene matches. Germline V gives CDR1 PRHDT, CDR2 FYEKMQ (reference sequence). The CDR3 length is 14 residues. This CDR3 reads CASSRGTEQETQYF. CDR3 DNA sequence: TGTGCCAGCAGCCGTGGGACAGAGCAAGAGACCCAGTACTTC.

V gene TRBV11-2 combines with J gene TRBJ1-6; D call uncertain. Germline loops: CDR1 SGHAT, CDR2 FQNNGV. The CDR3 length is 13 residues. Trimming took 1 base from V and 8 from J, leaving 6 bases between them. CDR3 protein: CASSLGGDSPLHF. The CDR3 region has the DNA TGTGCCAGCAGCTTAGGAGGTGATTCACCCCTCCACTTT.